Below are 27 T cell receptor beta chains sequenced from a single sample in a study of shared clonotypes between healthy human individuals. Method: immunoSEQ multiplex PCR; TCRdb's copy keeps in-frame clones and lacks some. The sample lists 530,000 or so clones, roughly 85% seen once, with around 13% in the top ten. The sample was PBMCs. The receptor source for this set is a woman between 35 and 50 years old in good health. Some clones in this sample may be carry-over from other donors' samples.

The count of this clone is one. CDR3: CASSLWQGAETQYF. As DNA, the CDR3 is TGTGCCAGCAGTTTGTGGCAGGGGGCCGAGACCCAGTACTTC. The chain recombines TRBV28 with TRBJ2-5; 8 nucleotides line up with TRBD1. With V trimmed by 3 bases and J by 5 bases, 5 bases remained unmatched. Germline V gene data show CDR1 as MDHEN and CDR2 as SYDVKM. The CDR3 runs 14 residues.

Concerning this clone: This same CDR3 is encoded by further DNA sequences in the sample. The V call is TRBV11-2, the J call TRBJ2-5, with D tentatively TRBD1 (5 bases). Germline-derived CDR1 and CDR2 are SGHAT and FQNNGV. The CDR3 is 12 residues long. The V gene lost 1 base and the J gene lost 5 bases, with 5 bases spanning the gap. CDR3 loop: CASSLAGETQYF. The DNA for the CDR3 is TGTGCCAGCAGCTTAGCAGGGGAGACCCAGTACTTC.

This clone was seen just once. This specimen includes other DNA sequences encoding the same CDR3. The rearrangement uses TRBV2 and TRBJ2-5; no clear D. The V gene lost 4 bases and the J gene lost 4 bases, with 10 bases spanning the gap. CDR3 size: 13 residues. Germline CDR1 is SNHLY and CDR2 is FYNNEI. CDR3 nucleotides: TGTGCCAGCAGTGGCAGAGGTGGAGAGACCCAGTACTTC. Amino acid sequence: CASSGRGGETQYF.

Only a few counts were recorded for this clone. This chain joins TRBV28 and TRBJ2-5, with 9 bases aligning to TRBD1. The CDR3 has 14 residues. In germline, CDR1 is MDHEN, CDR2 SYDVKM. V dropped 4 bases and J dropped 5; count of bases not matched to a gene: 5. The CDR3 DNA is TGTGCCAGCAGTTGGGACAGGGTCGACGAGACCCAGTACTTC. Amino acids: CASSWDRVDETQYF.

This clone was found a few times. J is TRBJ2-1 and V is TRBV10-1; D not certain. Between the trimmed V and J ends, which lost 8 bases and 0 bases, there was a span of 8 bases. This CDR3 is 13 amino acids long. Germline V gene lookup returns CDR1 WNHNN and CDR2 SYGVQD (reference sequence). In nucleotides, the CDR3 is TGCGCCAGCGGTCAAGACTCCTACAATGAGCAGTTCTTC. This sequence encodes CASGQDSYNEQFF.

V gene TRBV18 combines with J gene TRBJ1-1; 7 bases match TRBD1. The CDR3 has 19 amino acids. Per germline, CDR1 KGHSH and CDR2 LQKENI. J gave up 4 bases and V 2 bases, and 19 bases lay outside the gene matches. The CDR3 spells CASSPGLGGLGSGATEAFF. CDR3 DNA sequence: TGTGCCAGCTCACCAGGGTTAGGGGGCCTAGGATCCGGTGCCACTGAAGCTTTCTTT. Supplemented by reference TRBV18 and TRBJ1-1, the full variable domain reads NAGVMQNPRHLVRRRGQEARLRCSPMKGHSHVYWYRQLPEEGLKFMVYLQKENIIDESGMPKERFSAEFPKEGPSILRIQQVVRGDSAAYFCASSPGLGGLGSGATEAFFGQGTRLTVV.

The chain joins TRBV4-2 to TRBJ2-7, with 12 bases lining up with TRBD2. Germline trimming cut 4 bases from V and 3 bases from J; bases unmatched to any gene: 1. The CDR3 is 14 residues long. Germline V gene sequence: CDR1 LGHNA, CDR2 YNFKEQ. The CDR3 region is CASSLTSGSYEQYF. In DNA, the CDR3 is TGTGCCAGCAGCCTGACTAGCGGGAGCTACGAGCAGTACTTC.

J is TRBJ2-7 and V is TRBV29-1; D may correspond to TRBD1 or TRBD2 (5 bases each). The V and J ends lost 4 bases and 4 bases respectively, with 20 bases between them. Germline V gives CDR1 SQVTM, CDR2 ANQGSEA. CDR3 size: 15 residues. This CDR3 is CSVVFSGSRVYEQYF. The CDR3, as DNA: TGCAGCGTTGTATTCTCAGGGAGTAGAGTATACGAGCAGTACTTC.

This clone came up a few times. Mismatch with germline at one junction end may stem from a read error. The V and J genes are TRBV5-5 and TRBJ2-7; TRBD2 agrees at 14 bases. The CDR3 covers 13 residues. Per germline, CDR1 SGHKS and CDR2 YYEKEE (reference sequence). The CDR3 here is CASSSTPGTSGGF. CDR3 nucleotides: TGTGCCAGCAGCTCTACCCCAGGGACTAGCGGGGGCTTC.

The V gene is TRBV28, the J gene TRBJ2-5; a possible D gene is TRBD2 (5 bases). CDR1 is MDHEN and CDR2 is SYDVKM in the germline V gene. The CDR3 totals 15 residues. V shed 7 bases and J shed 5 bases, with 20 bases lying between them. For the CDR3, the DNA is TGTGCCAGCACCACCCGACTGGCCGGGAAGGAGACCCAGTACTTC. This sequence encodes CASTTRLAGKETQYF. The full variable domain, completed using reference TRBV28 and TRBJ2-5, is DVKVTQSSRYLVKRTGEKVFLECVQDMDHENMFWYRQDPGLGLRLIYFSYDVKMKEKGDIPEGYSVSREKKERFSLILESASTNQTSMYLCASTTRLAGKETQYFGPGTRLLVL.

For this clone: Being one base from a much bigger clone, this may be a read error. The sample holds other DNA sequences that translate to the same CDR3. V and J are TRBV6-4 and TRBJ2-3; TRBD2 agrees at 7 bases. The trim removed 6 bases at V and 0 bases at J, leaving 3 bases unmatched. The CDR3 extends over 14 amino acids. The germline gives CDR1 MRHNA, CDR2 SNTAGT. As DNA, the CDR3 is TGTGCCAGCAGCGTTAGCGGGAGCACAGATACGCAGTATTTT. Translating gives CASSVSGSTDTQYF.

With regard to this clone: This may come from a read error, since a much larger clone is one base off. The chain recombines TRBV18 with TRBJ2-2; D is unclear. There are 12 residues in the CDR3. V was trimmed by 2 bases and J by 6 bases, leaving 4 bases between them. Per the germline V gene, CDR1 is KGHSH and CDR2 is LQKENI. The CDR3 loop is CASSPGAGELFF. In DNA, the CDR3 is TGTGCCAGCTCACCAGGAGCCGGGGAGCTGTTTTTT.

The chain has TRBV19 and TRBJ2-5; 8 bases match TRBD1. Looked up from germline, CDR1 is LNHDA and CDR2 is SQIVND (reference sequence). CDR3 size: 13 residues. J was trimmed by 5 bases and V by 3 bases; bases with no gene match: 2. The CDR3 DNA follows: TGTGCCAGTAGTATCCGACAGGGGGAGACCCAGTACTTC. This codes for CASSIRQGETQYF. Full variable domain (missing parts from reference TRBV19 and TRBJ2-5): DGGITQSPKYLFRKEGQNVTLSCEQNLNHDAMYWYRQDPGQGLRLIYYSQIVNDFQKGDIAEGYSVSREKKESFPLTVTSAQKNPTAFYLCASSIRQGETQYFGPGTRLLVL.

The rearrangement uses TRBV7-3 and TRBJ2-1; TRBD2 agrees at 11 bases. V was pared by 5 bases and J by 4 bases, with 7 bases of the junction left unmatched. The CDR3 contains 16 residues. Germline V gene data show CDR1 as SGHTA and CDR2 as FQGTGA. The CDR3, as DNA: TGTGCCAGCAGCCCGGGCACTAGCGGGAGATACAATGAGCAGTTCTTC. This codes for CASSPGTSGRYNEQFF. The variable domain in full, with the rest retrieved from reference TRBV7-3 and TRBJ2-1, is GAGVSQTPSNKVTEKGKYVELRCDPISGHTALYWYRQSLGQGPEFLIYFQGTGAADDSGLPNDRFFAVRPEGSVSTLKIQRTERGDSAVYLCASSPGTSGRYNEQFFGPGTRLTVL.

This clone was seen only once. The sample has other DNA sequences that encode this CDR3 too. V gene TRBV11-1 combines with J gene TRBJ2-1; 11 bases agree with TRBD2. This CDR3 has 15 amino acids. With V trimmed by 6 bases and J by 4 bases, 5 bases remained unmatched. Looked up from germline, CDR1 is SGHAT and CDR2 is FQDESV (reference sequence). The CDR3 loop reads CASSPGTSGYNEQFF. The DNA for the CDR3 is TGTGCCAGCAGTCCCGGGACTAGCGGATACAATGAGCAGTTCTTC. Complete variable domain (other parts from reference TRBV11-1 and TRBJ2-1): EAEVAQSPRYKITEKSQAVAFWCDPISGHATLYWYRQILGQGPELLVQFQDESVVDDSQLPKDRFSAERLKGVDSTLKIQPAELGDSAMYLCASSPGTSGYNEQFFGPGTRLTVL.

This rearrangement joins TRBV18 to TRBJ2-7; 8 bases align to TRBD1. V lost 2 bases and J lost 1; bases outside the gene matches: 4. Germline V lookup: CDR1 KGHSH, CDR2 LQKENI. This CDR3 is 15 amino acids long. CDR3 sequence: CASSPRTGRSYEQYF. The DNA for the CDR3 is TGTGCCAGCTCACCAAGGACAGGGAGGTCCTACGAGCAGTACTTC.

The CDR3 coding sequence is TGTGCCATAGGACTTGGAGATAGCACAGATACGCAGTATTTT. Protein sequence: CAIGLGDSTDTQYF. V usage is TRBV10-3 and J usage is TRBJ2-3, with D maybe TRBD2 (5 bases). Trimming removed 9 bases from V and 0 bases from J, with 13 bases in between. Germline assignment: CDR1 ENHRY and CDR2 SYGVKD. This CDR3 has 14 amino acids.

The rearrangement links TRBV2 to TRBJ1-1; 7 bases fit TRBD1. Unmatched junction bases numbered 8, after V lost 0 bases and J lost 4 bases. The germline gives CDR1 SNHLY, CDR2 FYNNEI. The CDR3 contains 16 residues. The CDR3 loop reads CASSEALRGRGTEAFF. CDR3 DNA sequence: TGTGCCAGCAGTGAAGCGCTTAGGGGGCGCGGCACTGAAGCTTTCTTT. The whole variable domain, remainder taken from reference TRBV2 and TRBJ1-1, is EPEVTQTPSHQVTQMGQEVILRCVPISNHLYFYWYRQILGQKVEFLVSFYNNEISEKSEIFDDQFSVERPDGSNFTLKIRSTKLEDSAMYFCASSEALRGRGTEAFFGQGTRLTVV.

The CDR3 coding sequence is TGCGCCAGCAGCCAAGTAACTCTTAAGTACAATGAGCAGTTCTTC. This sequence encodes CASSQVTLKYNEQFF. The V gene is TRBV4-3, the J gene TRBJ2-1; the D is unclear. CDR3 size: 15 residues. Trimming shortened V by 1 base and J by 4 bases, and 11 bases separated the two germline ends. Germline V CDR1 and CDR2: LGHNA, YSLEER.

This clone was detected only once. The chain joins TRBV10-3 to TRBJ2-2; D assignment may be TRBD1 or TRBD2 (5 bases each). The V and J ends lost 6 bases and 7 bases respectively, with 12 bases between them. The CDR3 extends over 13 amino acids. Per the germline V gene, CDR1 is ENHRY and CDR2 is SYGVKD. The CDR3 reads CAISRDLSGELFF. CDR3 DNA: TGTGCCATCAGCCGGGACCTCAGCGGGGAGCTGTTTTTT.

The chain uses TRBV15 and TRBJ1-5, with D possibly matching TRBD1 (5 bases). Per the germline V gene, CDR1 is LNHNV and CDR2 is YYDKDF (reference sequence). With 2 bases removed from V and 2 bases from J, the gap between germline ends came to 7 bases. The CDR3 is 14 amino acids. CDR3 DNA: TGTGCCACCAGCAGACCGGGACGCAATCAGCCCCAGCATTTT. Translating it yields CATSRPGRNQPQHF.

V usage is TRBV5-4 and J usage is TRBJ1-1; a weak D match, TRBD1 (5 bases). From germline, CDR1 is SGHNT and CDR2 YYREEE (reference sequence). The ends were cut back, 0 bases at V and 0 bases at J, with 15 bases in the middle. The CDR3 sequence is 17 residues long. CDR3: CASSLAGGETVNTEAFF. The DNA of the CDR3 is TGTGCCAGCAGCTTGGCAGGAGGGGAAACCGTGAACACTGAAGCTTTCTTT.

The genes are TRBV6-5 and TRBJ2-4; D remains unclear. Trimming pared 7 bases from V and 1 base from J, leaving 8 bases between. Per germline, CDR1 MNHEY and CDR2 SVGAGI. The CDR3 is 13 amino acids. The CDR3 spells CASTPSAKNIQYF. Here the CDR3 DNA reads TGTGCCAGCACACCTTCGGCCAAAAACATTCAGTACTTC.

This chain uses TRBV2 with TRBJ2-1; 7 nucleotides align to TRBD1. This CDR3 is built from 14 residues. V dropped 5 bases and J dropped 7; count of bases not matched to a gene: 8. Germline lookup yields CDR1 SNHLY and CDR2 FYNNEI. The CDR3 DNA reads TGTGCCAGCAGTCCCGACAGGGCCCGTAATGAGCAGTTCTTC. It translates to CASSPDRARNEQFF.

The count of this clone is one. This chain connects TRBV2 to TRBJ1-3; 8 bases fit TRBD1. V shed 8 bases, J shed 0 bases, and the junction held 6 bases outside the gene matches. CDR3 length: 15 amino acids. CDR1 and CDR2 (germline): SNHLY, FYNNEI. The CDR3 loop is CASGRQGRSGNTIYF. The CDR3 DNA reads TGTGCCAGCGGCCGACAGGGGCGCTCTGGAAACACCATATATTTT. Drawing the rest from reference TRBV2 and TRBJ1-3, the complete variable domain is EPEVTQTPSHQVTQMGQEVILRCVPISNHLYFYWYRQILGQKVEFLVSFYNNEISEKSEIFDDQFSVERPDGSNFTLKIRSTKLEDSAMYFCASGRQGRSGNTIYFGEGSWLTVV.

This clone has a count of ten or more. The J gene is TRBJ2-7, the V gene TRBV5-1, with D perhaps matching TRBD1 (5 bases). Per the germline V gene, CDR1 is SGHRS and CDR2 is YFSETQ. This CDR3 contains 14 residues. V was shortened by 0 bases and J by 5 bases, with 12 bases between the two germline ends. The CDR3 reads CASSLDRPKDEQYF. The CDR3 bases are TGCGCCAGCAGCTTGGACAGGCCGAAGGACGAGCAGTACTTC.

The rearrangement uses TRBV6-1 and TRBJ2-5; D gene uncertain. CDR3 size: 14 residues. Germline V gene lookup returns CDR1 MNHNS and CDR2 SASEGT. The V end lost 1 base, the J end lost 2 bases, and 8 bases lay between the germline ends. CDR3 DNA sequence: TGTGCCAGCAGTGAAGGACGGGTACAAGAGACCCAGTACTTC. This translates into CASSEGRVQETQYF.